Listed below are T cell receptor beta chains from one sample, sequenced in a study of Graves' ophthalmopathy and Graves' hyperthyroidism. Each CDR3 protein gets one entry after TCRdb re-called the multiplex PCR reads with MiXCR. The sample holds more than 300,000 distinct CDR3 sequences; 15% are singletons and the top ten take roughly 7%. The sequenced sample was peripheral blood. The receptors were gathered from a woman aged 18-29 years with stable Graves' hyperthyroidism. Both conserved end residues are part of each CDR3. The D gene is left open where the match is weak. Some rows mark clone size as missing; the rest say once, few, many or name a class of expanded clone.

TGTGCCAGCAGTTCCAGGGAGGACACTGAAGCTTTCTTT | CASSSREDTEAFF | TRBJ1-1 | TRBV6-2/TRBV6-3 | NA | NA
TGTGCCAGCAGTGAAGATCGGATAGGCCTCTACGAGCAGTACTTC | CASSEDRIGLYEQYF | TRBJ2-7 | TRBV6-1 | many | NA
TGTGCCAGCAGTGAATTAGCGGGGGGGCTGGTGTTTGTCAAAAACATTCAGTACTTC | CASSELAGGLVFVKNIQYF | TRBJ2-4 | TRBV6-1 | few | TRBD2
TGTGCCAGCTCACCAAGGCCGGACAGGGGGCAAGAGACCCAGTACTTC | CASSPRPDRGQETQYF | TRBJ2-5 | TRBV18 | many | TRBD1
TGCAGTGCTAGAGATTGGGGGGCCTCAATCCTCTCTAACTATGGCTACACCTTC | CSARDWGASILSNYGYTF | TRBJ1-2 | TRBV20-1 | many | NA
TGCGCCAGCAGCCCCCCGCGGCCGACAGGCAGCTATGGCTACACCTTC | CASSPPRPTGSYGYTF | TRBJ1-2 | TRBV4-1 | few | NA
TGCAGTGCTAGCAGGACAGGCCCCGGGGACATTAAGTACTTC | CSASRTGPGDIKYF | TRBJ2-4 | TRBV20-1 | few | TRBD1
TGTGCCAGCAGTTTTTCCACGGGGGCATATTCACCCCTCCACTTT | CASSFSTGAYSPLHF | TRBJ1-6 | TRBV12-3/TRBV12-4 | NA | NA
TGTGCCAGCAGCTTCTGGGAAGAGACCCAGTACTTC | CASSFWEETQYF | TRBJ2-5 | TRBV7-9 | NA | NA
TGTGCCAGCAGCTTACTTCGCTTCGACAGGATCAACACTGAAGCTTTCTTT | CASSLLRFDRINTEAFF | TRBJ1-1 | TRBV11-1 | many | NA
TGTGCCAGCAGAAAAGGAGACAGGGACTCCGGGGAGCTGTTTTTT | CASRKGDRDSGELFF | TRBJ2-2 | TRBV7-8 | NA | NA
TGTGCTAGCAGCTTTTTTGGTTTGTTAGGCTACGAGCAGTACTTC | CASSFFGLLGYEQYF | TRBJ2-7 | TRBV7-7 | many | NA
TGTGCCAGCAGCTTAGAGGGGGCACCCGCCTACGAGCAGTACTTC | CASSLEGAPAYEQYF | TRBJ2-7 | TRBV11-2 | many | NA
TGCGCCAGCAGCCAAGAACTACGGTCCACTGAAGCTTTCTTT | CASSQELRSTEAFF | TRBJ1-1 | TRBV4-1 | NA | NA
TGTGCCAGCAGCCAAGTTCTGGGATCGGTCAACTATGGCTACACCTTC | CASSQVLGSVNYGYTF | TRBJ1-2 | TRBV3-1 | many | NA
TGCGCCAGCAGCTTGGGAGGACAGTATGAGGAGCAGTACTTC | CASSLGGQYEEQYF | TRBJ2-7 | TRBV5-1 | many | NA
TGTGCCAGCAGTTCAGGGTTTGAAGCTTTCTTT | CASSSGFEAFF | TRBJ1-1 | TRBV12-3/TRBV12-4 | NA | NA
TGTGCCAGTAGTGACAGGGGCGGGAGCTCCTACGAGCAGTACTTC | CASSDRGGSSYEQYF | TRBJ2-7 | TRBV19 | NA | NA
TGTGCCAGCAGCTTAGTTATAGGCGGAAACACTGAAGCTTTCTTT | CASSLVIGGNTEAFF | TRBJ1-1 | TRBV11-2 | many | NA
TGCGCCAGCAGCCCTCTGGCGGGGGAACCCACCGGGGAGCTGTTTTTT | CASSPLAGEPTGELFF | TRBJ2-2 | TRBV5-1 | NA | TRBD2
TGTGCCAGTCACCGGGCCGATTTTAGGTACACCTTC | CASHRADFRYTF | TRBJ1-2 | TRBV19 | many | NA
TGCGCCAGCAGCTTGGTACAGGGGGCTAACTATGGCTACACCTTC | CASSLVQGANYGYTF | TRBJ1-2 | TRBV5-1 | many | TRBD1
TGCGCCAGCAGTGAGTCCCTGCACTCAAGGAACACTGAAGCTTTCTTT | CASSESLHSRNTEAFF | TRBJ1-1 | TRBV10-1 | many | NA
TGTGCCAGCAGCTTATTCGGGGGGAAGGAGACCCAGTACTTC | CASSLFGGKETQYF | TRBJ2-5 | TRBV7-9 | many | TRBD2
TGTGCCAGCTCACCGCAGACAGGGGCCAACTATGGCTACACCTTC | CASSPQTGANYGYTF | TRBJ1-2 | TRBV18 | many | TRBD1
TGTGCCAGCAAACAGGCGAATCAGCCCCAGCATTTT | CASKQANQPQHF | TRBJ1-5 | TRBV2 | many | NA
TGCAGCAGTTCAGGGATGGCCACTGAAGCTTTCTTT | CSSSGMATEAFF | TRBJ1-1 | TRBV29-1 | NA | NA
TGCAGCGTTAACGGGCAGGGTGGAACCTATGGCTACACCTTC | CSVNGQGGTYGYTF | TRBJ1-2 | TRBV29-1 | many | NA
TGTGCCAGCAGTTTGGGGACAGGCGGCGACTTC | CASSLGTGGDF | TRBJ2-7 | TRBV12-3/TRBV12-4 | many | TRBD1
TGTGCCAGTAGAAGACAGCCTGAAGCTTTCTTT | CASRRQPEAFF | TRBJ1-1 | TRBV19 | many | NA
TGTGCCAGCAGCTTAGCGGGGGGACACCTGAACACTGAAGCTTTCTTT | CASSLAGGHLNTEAFF | TRBJ1-1 | TRBV7-8 | many | NA
TGTGCCAGCAGACCCTCCGGGACAGGGGGGATGTACGAGCAGTACTTC | CASRPSGTGGMYEQYF | TRBJ2-7 | TRBV6-1 | NA | TRBD1
TGTGCCAGCTCACCCGGTCGGGGGCCCGGACGAGAGACCCAGTACTTC | CASSPGRGPGRETQYF | TRBJ2-5 | TRBV18 | many | NA
TGCAGCGTTGAGTCCGGGAGCTCCTACGAGCAGTACTTC | CSVESGSSYEQYF | TRBJ2-7 | TRBV29-1 | many | NA
TGTGCCAGCAGCCAAGAGGCCAGCACGGAGACCCAGTACTTC | CASSQEASTETQYF | TRBJ2-5 | TRBV4-2 | NA | NA
TGTGCCAGCAGCTTTCCAGGGATGAACACTGAAGCTTTCTTT | CASSFPGMNTEAFF | TRBJ1-1 | TRBV7-2 | many | NA
TGTGCTAGTGGTTTGGCCGTCCCGACAGGGTACGGGAAGTGGAGCAATCAGCCCCAGCATTTT | CASGLAVPTGYGKWSNQPQHF | TRBJ1-5 | TRBV12-5 | many | TRBD1
TGTGCCAGTAGTAGCAGCCGCAGCGAGCAGTACTTC | CASSSSRSEQYF | TRBJ2-7 | TRBV19 | many | NA
TGCAGCGTCCGCGGGGGCGGAAACACCATATATTTT | CSVRGGGNTIYF | TRBJ1-3 | TRBV29-1 | many | NA
TGTGCCAGCAGCTTTGGACAGGCGCGAGGCTACACCTTC | CASSFGQARGYTF | TRBJ1-2 | TRBV11-2 | many | TRBD1
TGTGCCAGTATCATGGGACAGGCGAACACTGAAGCTTTCTTT | CASIMGQANTEAFF | TRBJ1-1 | TRBV19 | many | TRBD1
TGCGCCAGCAGCAGGACCGCGTTTGGGCTAGCTTTCTTT | CASSRTAFGLAFF | TRBJ1-1 | TRBV5-1 | many | NA
TGCGCCAGCAGCTTATATCGTCCGAACACTGAAGCTTTCTTT | CASSLYRPNTEAFF | TRBJ1-1 | TRBV5-1 | many | NA
TGCGCCAGCAGCCACGGAAGCGAGCAGTACTTC | CASSHGSEQYF | TRBJ2-7 | TRBV4-1 | many | NA
TGTGCCAGCAGCTTACTGGGACAGGGAAGTTCACCCCTCCACTTT | CASSLLGQGSSPLHF | TRBJ1-6 | TRBV7-2 | many | TRBD1
TGTGCCAGCAGGGGACAGGGTCCCTTCGGGGCTTTCTTT | CASRGQGPFGAFF | TRBJ1-1 | TRBV2 | many | TRBD1
TGTGCCAGCAGCTTTGGGGACGTCTCTGGGGCCAACGTCCTGACTTTC | CASSFGDVSGANVLTF | TRBJ2-6 | TRBV11-1 | once | NA
TGTGCCAGTAGTATAGTATGGGGCCAGTCCTACGAGCAGTACTTC | CASSIVWGQSYEQYF | TRBJ2-7 | TRBV19 | many | NA
TGTGCCAGCAGTTTAGGGCTTCCTGGAAACACCATATATTTT | CASSLGLPGNTIYF | TRBJ1-3 | TRBV12-3/TRBV12-4 | few | NA
TGTGCCAGCAGTTTAGTCGTCCCGACAGCCAACACTGAAGCTTTCTTT | CASSLVVPTANTEAFF | TRBJ1-1 | TRBV27 | many | NA
TGTGCCAGCAGCGTGGAGACGAGGGTCAACTCACCCCTCCACTTT | CASSVETRVNSPLHF | TRBJ1-6 | TRBV9 | many | NA
TGTGCCAGCAGTTTATTAGCGGGGAACACTGAAGCTTTCTTT | CASSLLAGNTEAFF | TRBJ1-1 | TRBV27 | many | NA
TGTGCCAGCAGGGCGGGTTCCAATCAGCCCCAGCATTTT | CASRAGSNQPQHF | TRBJ1-5 | TRBV2 | many | NA
TGTGCCAGCAGTTACGGTTTGGGGCAGTACTTC | CASSYGLGQYF | TRBJ2-7 | TRBV6-2/TRBV6-3 | many | NA